This T cell receptor (beta chain) was sequenced in a study of T cell changes during pregnancy in multiple sclerosis. The germline V gene encodes CDR1 MGHRA and CDR2 YSYEKL. This CDR3 region has 16 residues. V lost 0 bases, J lost 0 bases, and 9 bases lay in between. The data were produced by immunoSEQ multiplex PCR, yet TCRdb's version contains in-frame clones alone and is incomplete. The sample has roughly 99,000 clones, around 93% seen once. This sequence originates from a female donor in good health, enrolled as a control in a pregnancy study. The source material was peripheral blood, sampled in the third trimester of pregnancy. The chain employs TRBV4-1 and TRBJ2-4; weak D call: TRBD1 (6 bases). CDR3 in DNA: TGCGCCAGCAGCCAAGATTGGACAGTAGCCAAAAACATTCAGTACTTC. This gives the protein CASSQDWTVAKNIQYF.